This T cell receptor (beta chain) was recovered during a study of cytomegalovirus exposure and HLA in healthy donors. This CDR3 contains 15 residues. J was trimmed by 8 bases and V by 5 bases; bases with no gene match: 10. Germline V gives CDR1 SEHNR, CDR2 FQNEAQ (reference sequence). Study outcomes and limitations: Through in vitro validation, three CMV-associated chains were shown to be specific for CMV antigens. The study labeled around 160 TCR beta chains cytomegalovirus-associated.

On this clone: The antigen remains unidentified.

Only in-frame clones appear in the TCRdb table, and some are missing; sequencing was by immunoSEQ multiplex PCR. The table includes around 150,000 clones, about 86% detected once. The sequence came from a woman in her twenties or thirties in good health and CMV-seronegative. The V gene is TRBV7-9, the J gene TRBJ2-1, with 9 nucleotides matching TRBD2. Specimen: PBMCs. The CDR3 coding sequence is TGTGCCAGCAGCCCACAGATACTAGCGGGCGATGAGCAGTTCTTC. Translated, it gives CASSPQILAGDEQFF.